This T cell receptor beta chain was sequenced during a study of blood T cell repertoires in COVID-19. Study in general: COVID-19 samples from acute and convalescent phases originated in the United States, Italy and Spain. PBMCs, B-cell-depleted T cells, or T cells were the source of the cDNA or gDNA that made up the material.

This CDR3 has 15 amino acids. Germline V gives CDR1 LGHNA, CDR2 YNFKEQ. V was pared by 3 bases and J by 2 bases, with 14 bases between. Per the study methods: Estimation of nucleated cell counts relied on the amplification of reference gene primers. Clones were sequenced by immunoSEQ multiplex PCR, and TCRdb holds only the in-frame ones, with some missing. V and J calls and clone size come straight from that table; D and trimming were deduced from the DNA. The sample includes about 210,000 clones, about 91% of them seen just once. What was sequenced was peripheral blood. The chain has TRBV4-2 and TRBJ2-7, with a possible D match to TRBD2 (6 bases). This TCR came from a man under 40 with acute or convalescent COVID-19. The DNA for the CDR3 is TGTGCCAGCAGCCACGGGGGACCCCAAACCTACGAGCAGTACTTC. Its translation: CASSHGGPQTYEQYF.